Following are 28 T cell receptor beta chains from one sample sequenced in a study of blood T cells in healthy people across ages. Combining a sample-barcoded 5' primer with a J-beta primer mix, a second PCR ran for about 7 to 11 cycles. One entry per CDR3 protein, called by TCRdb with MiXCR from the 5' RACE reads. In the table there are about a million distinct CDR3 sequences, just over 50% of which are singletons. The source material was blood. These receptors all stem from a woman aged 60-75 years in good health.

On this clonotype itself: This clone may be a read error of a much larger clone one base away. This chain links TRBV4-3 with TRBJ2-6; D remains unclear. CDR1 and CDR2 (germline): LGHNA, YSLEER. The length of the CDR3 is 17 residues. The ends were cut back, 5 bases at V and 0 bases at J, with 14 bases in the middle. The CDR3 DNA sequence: TGCGCCAGCAGCGCCGGTGGACGCACCTCTGGGGCCAACGTCCTGACTTTC. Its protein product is CASSAGGRTSGANVLTF.

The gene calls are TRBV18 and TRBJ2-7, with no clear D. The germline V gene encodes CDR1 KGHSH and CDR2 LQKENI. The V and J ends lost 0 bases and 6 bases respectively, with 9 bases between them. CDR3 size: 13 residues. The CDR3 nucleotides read TGTGCCAGCTCACCACCGGGCAGAAGCGAGCAGTACTTC. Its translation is CASSPPGRSEQYF.

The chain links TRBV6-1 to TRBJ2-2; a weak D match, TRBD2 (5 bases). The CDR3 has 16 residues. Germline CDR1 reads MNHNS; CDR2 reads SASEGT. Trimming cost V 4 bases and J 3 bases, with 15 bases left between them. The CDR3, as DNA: TGTGCCAGCAGTGGAGACCGAGGGCTCGACACCGGGGAGCTGTTTTTT. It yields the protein CASSGDRGLDTGELFF.

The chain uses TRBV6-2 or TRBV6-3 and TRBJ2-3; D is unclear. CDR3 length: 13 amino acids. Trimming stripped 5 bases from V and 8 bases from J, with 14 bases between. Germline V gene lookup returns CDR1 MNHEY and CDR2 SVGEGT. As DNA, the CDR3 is TGTGCCAGCAGTCCCACGAAACCTGGTACGCAGTATTTT. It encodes CASSPTKPGTQYF.

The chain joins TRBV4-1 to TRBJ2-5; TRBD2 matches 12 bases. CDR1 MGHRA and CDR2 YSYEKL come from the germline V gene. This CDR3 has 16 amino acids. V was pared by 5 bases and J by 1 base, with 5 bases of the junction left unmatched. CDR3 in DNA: TGCGCCAGCAGCAACCGACTAGCGGGAGCCCAAGAGACCCAGTACTTC. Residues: CASSNRLAGAQETQYF.

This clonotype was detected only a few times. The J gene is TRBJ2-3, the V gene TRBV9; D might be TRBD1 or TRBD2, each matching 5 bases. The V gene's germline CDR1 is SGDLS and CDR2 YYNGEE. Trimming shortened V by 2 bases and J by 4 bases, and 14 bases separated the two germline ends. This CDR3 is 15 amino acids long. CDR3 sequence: CASSVEGFSSDTQYF. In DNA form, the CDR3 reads TGTGCCAGCAGCGTTGAGGGGTTTAGCTCAGATACGCAGTATTTT.

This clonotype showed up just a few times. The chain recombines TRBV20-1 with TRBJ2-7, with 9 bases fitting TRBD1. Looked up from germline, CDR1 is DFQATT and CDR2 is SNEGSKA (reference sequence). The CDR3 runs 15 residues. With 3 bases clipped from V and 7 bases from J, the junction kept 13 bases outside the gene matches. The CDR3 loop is CSASAPSGTGLEQYF. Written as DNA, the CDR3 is TGCAGTGCTAGTGCGCCCTCCGGGACAGGGCTTGAGCAGTACTTC.

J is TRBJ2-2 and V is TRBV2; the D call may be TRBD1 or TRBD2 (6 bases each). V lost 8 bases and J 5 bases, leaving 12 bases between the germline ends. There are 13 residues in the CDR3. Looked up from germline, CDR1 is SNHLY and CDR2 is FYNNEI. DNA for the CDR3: TGTGCCAGCGGCGGAGGGGGGACCGGGGAGCTGTTTTTT. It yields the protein CASGGGGTGELFF.

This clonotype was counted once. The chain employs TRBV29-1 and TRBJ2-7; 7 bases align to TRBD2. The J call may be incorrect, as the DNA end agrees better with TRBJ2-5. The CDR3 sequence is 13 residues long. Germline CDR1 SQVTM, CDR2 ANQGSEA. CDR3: CSAYGGGTKTQYF. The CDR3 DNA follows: TGCAGCGCCTATGGGGGGGGGACGAAGACCCAGTACTTC.

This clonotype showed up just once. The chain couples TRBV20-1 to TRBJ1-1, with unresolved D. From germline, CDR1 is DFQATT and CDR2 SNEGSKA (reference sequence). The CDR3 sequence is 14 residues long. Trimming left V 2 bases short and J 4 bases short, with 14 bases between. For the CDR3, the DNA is TGCAGTGCTAGAAGTATTTGGGAGAGCACTGAAGCTTTCTTT. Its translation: CSARSIWESTEAFF.

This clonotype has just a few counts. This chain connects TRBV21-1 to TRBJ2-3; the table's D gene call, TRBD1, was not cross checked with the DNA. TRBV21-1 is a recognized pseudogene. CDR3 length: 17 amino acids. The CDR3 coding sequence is TGTGCCAGCAGCACACCACCCGGACCGAGCAACACAGATACGCAGTATTTT. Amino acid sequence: CASSTPPGPSNTDTQYF.

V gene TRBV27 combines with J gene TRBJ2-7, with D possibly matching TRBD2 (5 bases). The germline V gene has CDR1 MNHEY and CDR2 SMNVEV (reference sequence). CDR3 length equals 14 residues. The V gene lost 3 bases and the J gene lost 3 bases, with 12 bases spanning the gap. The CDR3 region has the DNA TGTGCCAGCAGTTTTGATGGCGGAGGCTACGAGCAGTACTTC. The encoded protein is CASSFDGGGYEQYF.

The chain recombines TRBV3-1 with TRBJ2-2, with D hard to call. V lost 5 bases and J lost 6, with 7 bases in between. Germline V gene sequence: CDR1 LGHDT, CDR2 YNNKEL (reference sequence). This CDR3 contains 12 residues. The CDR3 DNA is TGTGCCAGCAGCTACCCTTCCGGGGAGCTGTTTTTT. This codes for CASSYPSGELFF.

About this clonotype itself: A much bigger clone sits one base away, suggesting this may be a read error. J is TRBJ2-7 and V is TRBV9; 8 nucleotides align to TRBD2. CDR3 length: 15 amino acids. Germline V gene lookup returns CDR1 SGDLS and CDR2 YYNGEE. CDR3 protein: CVSSNQGLADYEQYF. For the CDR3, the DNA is TGTGTCAGCAGTAATCAAGGACTAGCAGACTACGAGCAGTACTTC.

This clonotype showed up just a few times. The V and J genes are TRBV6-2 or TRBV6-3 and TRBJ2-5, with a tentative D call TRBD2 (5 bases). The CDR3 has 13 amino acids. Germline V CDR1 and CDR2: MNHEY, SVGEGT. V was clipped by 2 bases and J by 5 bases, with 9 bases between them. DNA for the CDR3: TGTGCCAGCAGTTACGAGGGAATGGAGACCCAGTACTTC. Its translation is CASSYEGMETQYF.

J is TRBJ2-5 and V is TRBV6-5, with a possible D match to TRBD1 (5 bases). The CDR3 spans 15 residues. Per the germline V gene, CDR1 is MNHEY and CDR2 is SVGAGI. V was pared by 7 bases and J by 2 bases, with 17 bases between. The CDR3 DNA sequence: TGTGCCAGCACCAAACCCCCTGGACAACAAGAGACCCAGTACTTC. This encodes CASTKPPGQQETQYF.

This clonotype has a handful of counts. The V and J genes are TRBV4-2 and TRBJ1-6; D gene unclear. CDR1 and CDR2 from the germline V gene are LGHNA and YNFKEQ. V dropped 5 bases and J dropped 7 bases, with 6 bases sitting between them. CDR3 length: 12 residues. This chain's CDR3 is CASSTLNSPLHF. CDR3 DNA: TGTGCCAGCAGCACTCTCAATTCACCCCTCCACTTT.

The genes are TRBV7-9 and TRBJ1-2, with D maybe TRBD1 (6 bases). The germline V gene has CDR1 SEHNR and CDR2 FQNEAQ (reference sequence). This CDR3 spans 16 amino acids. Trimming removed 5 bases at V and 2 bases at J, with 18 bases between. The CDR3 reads CASSRSLDRANYGYTF. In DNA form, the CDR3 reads TGTGCCAGCAGCCGTAGTCTGGACAGAGCAAACTATGGCTACACCTTC. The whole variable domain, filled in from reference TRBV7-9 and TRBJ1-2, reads DTGVSQNPRHKITKRGQNVTFRCDPISEHNRLYWYRQTLGQGPEFLTYFQNEAQLEKSRLLSDRFSAERPKGSFSTLEIQRTEQGDSAMYLCASSRSLDRANYGYTFGSGTRLTVV.

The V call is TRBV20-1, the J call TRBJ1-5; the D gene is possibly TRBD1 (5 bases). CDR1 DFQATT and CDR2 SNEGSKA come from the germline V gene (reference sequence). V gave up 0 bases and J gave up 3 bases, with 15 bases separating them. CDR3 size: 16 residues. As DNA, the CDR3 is TGCAGTGCTAGAGAGCGCAGCGGGGCCGTCAATCAGCCCCAGCATTTT. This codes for CSARERSGAVNQPQHF.

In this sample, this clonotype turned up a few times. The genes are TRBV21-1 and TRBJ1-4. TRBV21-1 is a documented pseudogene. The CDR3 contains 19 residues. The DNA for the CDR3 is TGTGCCAGCAGCCCCCCCCGGGGAAACAGGGCCCCAACTAATGAAAAACTGTTTTTT. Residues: CASSPPRGNRAPTNEKLFF.

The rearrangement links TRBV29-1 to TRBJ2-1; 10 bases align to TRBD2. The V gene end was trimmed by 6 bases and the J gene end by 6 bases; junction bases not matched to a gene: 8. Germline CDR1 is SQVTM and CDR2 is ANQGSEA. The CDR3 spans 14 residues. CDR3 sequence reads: CSVKGSGRVNEQFF. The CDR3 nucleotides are TGCAGCGTGAAGGGAAGCGGGAGGGTCAATGAGCAGTTCTTC.

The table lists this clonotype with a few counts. The CDR3 sequence is CASSQFTSGNEQYF. CDR3 DNA: TGTGCCAGCAGCCAATTTACTAGCGGGAACGAGCAGTACTTC. V and J are TRBV16 and TRBJ2-7, with 10 bases that match TRBD2. The V gene's germline CDR1 is KGHSY and CDR2 FQNENV. This CDR3 contains 14 residues. V trimming: 1 base; J trimming: 5 bases; junction bases outside the gene matches: 2.

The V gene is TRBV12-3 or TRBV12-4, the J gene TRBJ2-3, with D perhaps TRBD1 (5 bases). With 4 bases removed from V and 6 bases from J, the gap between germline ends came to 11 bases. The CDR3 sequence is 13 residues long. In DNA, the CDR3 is TGTGCCAGCAGTTCCCTAGGGGCCGATACGCAGTATTTT. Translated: CASSSLGADTQYF.

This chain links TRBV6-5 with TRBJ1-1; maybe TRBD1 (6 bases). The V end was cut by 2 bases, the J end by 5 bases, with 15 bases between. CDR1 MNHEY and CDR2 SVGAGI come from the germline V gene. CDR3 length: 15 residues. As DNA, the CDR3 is TGTGCCAGCAGTTACGTGGGGGGGGCGAGGACTGAAGCTTTCTTT. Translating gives CASSYVGGARTEAFF.

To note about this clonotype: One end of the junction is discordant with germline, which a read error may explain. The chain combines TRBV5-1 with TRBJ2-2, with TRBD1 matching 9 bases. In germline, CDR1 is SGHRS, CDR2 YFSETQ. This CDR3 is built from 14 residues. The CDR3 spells CASSSGQGTGELFF. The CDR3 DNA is TGCGCTAGCAGCTCTGGACAGGGGACCGGGGAGCTGTTTTTT.

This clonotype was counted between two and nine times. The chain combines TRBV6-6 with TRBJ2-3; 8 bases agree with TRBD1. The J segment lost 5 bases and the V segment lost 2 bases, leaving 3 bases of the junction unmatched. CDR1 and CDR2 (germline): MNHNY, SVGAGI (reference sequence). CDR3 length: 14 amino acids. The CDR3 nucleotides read TGTGCCAGCAGTTACCGCGGACAGGGAGATACGCAGTATTTT. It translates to CASSYRGQGDTQYF.

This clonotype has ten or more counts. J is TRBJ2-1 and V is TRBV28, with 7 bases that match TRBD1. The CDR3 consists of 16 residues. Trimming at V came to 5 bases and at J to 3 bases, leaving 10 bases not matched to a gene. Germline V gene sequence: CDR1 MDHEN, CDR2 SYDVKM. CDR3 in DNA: TGTGCCAGCAGTCTGACAGGGAACGTTGGCTACAATGAGCAGTTCTTC. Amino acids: CASSLTGNVGYNEQFF. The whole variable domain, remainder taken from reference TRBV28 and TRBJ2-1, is DVKVTQSSRYLVKRTGEKVFLECVQDMDHENMFWYRQDPGLGLRLIYFSYDVKMKEKGDIPEGYSVSREKKERFSLILESASTNQTSMYLCASSLTGNVGYNEQFFGPGTRLTVL.

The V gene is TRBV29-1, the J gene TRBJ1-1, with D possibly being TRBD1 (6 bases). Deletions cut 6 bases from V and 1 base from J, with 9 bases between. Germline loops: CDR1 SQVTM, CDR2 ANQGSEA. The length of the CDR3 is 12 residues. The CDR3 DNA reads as TGCAGCGTCACAGGGTCGAACACTGAAGCTTTCTTT. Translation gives CSVTGSNTEAFF.